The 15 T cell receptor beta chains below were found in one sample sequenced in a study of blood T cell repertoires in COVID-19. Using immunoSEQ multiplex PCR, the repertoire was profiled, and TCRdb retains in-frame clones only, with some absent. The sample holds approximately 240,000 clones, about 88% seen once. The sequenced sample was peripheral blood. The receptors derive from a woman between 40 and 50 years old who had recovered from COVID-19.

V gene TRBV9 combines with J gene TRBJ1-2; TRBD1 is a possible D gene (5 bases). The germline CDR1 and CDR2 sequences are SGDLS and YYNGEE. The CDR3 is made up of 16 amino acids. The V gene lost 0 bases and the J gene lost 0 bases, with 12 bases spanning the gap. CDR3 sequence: CASSVAFGGANYGYTF. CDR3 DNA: TGTGCCAGCAGCGTAGCTTTCGGGGGAGCTAACTATGGCTACACCTTC.

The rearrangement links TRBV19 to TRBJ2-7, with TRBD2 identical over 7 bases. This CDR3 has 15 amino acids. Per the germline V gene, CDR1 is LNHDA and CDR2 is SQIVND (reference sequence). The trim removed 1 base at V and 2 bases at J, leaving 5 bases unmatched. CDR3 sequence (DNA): TGTGCCAGTAGTATAGCGGGACTAACTCCCTACGAGCAGTACTTC. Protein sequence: CASSIAGLTPYEQYF.

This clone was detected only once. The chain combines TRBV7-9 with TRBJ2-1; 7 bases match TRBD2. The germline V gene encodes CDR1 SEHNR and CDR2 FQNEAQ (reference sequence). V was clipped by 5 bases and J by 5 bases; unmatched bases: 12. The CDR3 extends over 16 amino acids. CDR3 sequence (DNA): TGTGCCAGCAGCCCCCGCGTTGGTAGCGGGCACAATGAGCAGTTCTTC. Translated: CASSPRVGSGHNEQFF.

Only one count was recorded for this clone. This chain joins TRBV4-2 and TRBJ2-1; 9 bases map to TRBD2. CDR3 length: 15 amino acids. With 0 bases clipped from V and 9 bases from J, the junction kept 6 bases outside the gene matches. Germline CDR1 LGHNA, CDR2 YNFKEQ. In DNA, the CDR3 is TGTGCCAGCAGCCAAGAGGCTAGCGGGAAAGGTGAGCAGTTCTTC. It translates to CASSQEASGKGEQFF.

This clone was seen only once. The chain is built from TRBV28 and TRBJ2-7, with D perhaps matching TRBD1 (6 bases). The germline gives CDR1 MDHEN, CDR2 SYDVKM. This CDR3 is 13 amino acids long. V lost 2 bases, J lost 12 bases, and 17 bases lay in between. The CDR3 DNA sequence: TGTGCCAGCAGTTTAAGTACAGGGAAAATAAGGTACTTC. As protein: CASSLSTGKIRYF.

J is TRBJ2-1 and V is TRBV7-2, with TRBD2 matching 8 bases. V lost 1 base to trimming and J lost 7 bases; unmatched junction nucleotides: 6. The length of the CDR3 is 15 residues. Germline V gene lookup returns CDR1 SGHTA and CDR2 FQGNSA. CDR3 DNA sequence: TGTGCCAGCAGCTTAGTTTCCGGGGGGGGGAATGAGCAGTTCTTC. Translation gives CASSLVSGGGNEQFF.

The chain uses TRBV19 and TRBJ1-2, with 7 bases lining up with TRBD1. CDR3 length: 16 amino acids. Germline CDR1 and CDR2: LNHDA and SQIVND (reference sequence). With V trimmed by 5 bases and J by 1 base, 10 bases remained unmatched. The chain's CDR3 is CASSSHQDRLNYGYTF. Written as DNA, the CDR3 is TGTGCCAGTAGTTCCCACCAGGACAGGCTTAACTATGGCTACACCTTC.

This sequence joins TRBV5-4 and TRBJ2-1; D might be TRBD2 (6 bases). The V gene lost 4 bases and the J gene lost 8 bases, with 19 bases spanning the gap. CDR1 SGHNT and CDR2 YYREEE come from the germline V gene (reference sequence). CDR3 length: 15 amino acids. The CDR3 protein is CASSHPGLPVDEQFF. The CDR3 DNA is TGTGCCAGCAGCCATCCGGGACTCCCCGTGGATGAGCAGTTCTTC. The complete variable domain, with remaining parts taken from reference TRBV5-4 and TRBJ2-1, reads ETGVTQSPTHLIKTRGQQVTLRCSSQSGHNTVSWYQQALGQGPQFIFQYYREEENGRGNFPPRFSGLQFPNYSSELNVNALELDDSALYLCASSHPGLPVDEQFFGPGTRLTVL.

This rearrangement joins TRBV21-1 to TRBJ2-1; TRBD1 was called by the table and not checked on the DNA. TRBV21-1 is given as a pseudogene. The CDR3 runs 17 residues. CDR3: CASSKVAINLSYNEQFF. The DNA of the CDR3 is TGTGCCAGCAGCAAAGTGGCCATAAATCTCTCCTACAATGAGCAGTTCTTC.

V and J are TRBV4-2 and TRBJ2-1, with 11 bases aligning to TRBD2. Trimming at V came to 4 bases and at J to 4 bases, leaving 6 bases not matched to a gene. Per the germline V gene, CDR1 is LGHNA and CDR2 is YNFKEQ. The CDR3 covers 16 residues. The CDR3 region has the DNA TGTGCCAGCAGCCGAAATAGCGGGGGGGGATACAATGAGCAGTTCTTC. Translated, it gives CASSRNSGGGYNEQFF.

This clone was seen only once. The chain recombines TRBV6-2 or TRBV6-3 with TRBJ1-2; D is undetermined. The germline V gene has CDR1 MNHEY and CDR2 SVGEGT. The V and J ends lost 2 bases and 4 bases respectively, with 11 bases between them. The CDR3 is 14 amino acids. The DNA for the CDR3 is TGTGCCAGCAGTTACGGCAGGTCAGGCTATGGCTACACCTTC. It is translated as CASSYGRSGYGYTF.

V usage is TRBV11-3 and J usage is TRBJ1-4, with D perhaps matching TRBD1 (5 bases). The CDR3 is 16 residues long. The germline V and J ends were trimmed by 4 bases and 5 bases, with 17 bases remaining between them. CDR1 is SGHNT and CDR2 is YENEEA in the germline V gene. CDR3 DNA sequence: TGTGCCAGCAGCTCAACGACCGCGGCAGGGAATGAAAAACTGTTTTTT. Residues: CASSSTTAAGNEKLFF. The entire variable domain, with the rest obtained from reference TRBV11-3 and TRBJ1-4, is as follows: EAGVVQSPRYKIIEKKQPVAFWCNPISGHNTLYWYLQNLGQGPELLIRYENEEAVDDSQLPKDRFSAERLKGVDSTLKIQPAELGDSAVYLCASSSTTAAGNEKLFFGSGTQLSVL.

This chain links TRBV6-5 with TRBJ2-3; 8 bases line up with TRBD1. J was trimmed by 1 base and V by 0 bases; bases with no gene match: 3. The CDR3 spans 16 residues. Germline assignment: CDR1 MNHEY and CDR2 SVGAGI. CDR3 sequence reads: CASSYSQGAGTDTQYF. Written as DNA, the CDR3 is TGTGCCAGCAGTTACTCTCAGGGGGCCGGCACAGATACGCAGTATTTT.

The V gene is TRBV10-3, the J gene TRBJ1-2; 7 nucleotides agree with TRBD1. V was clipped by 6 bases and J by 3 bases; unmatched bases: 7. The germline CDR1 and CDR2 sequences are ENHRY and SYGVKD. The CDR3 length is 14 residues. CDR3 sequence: CAIRKEGQHYGYTF. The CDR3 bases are TGTGCCATCAGAAAGGAGGGACAGCACTATGGCTACACCTTC.

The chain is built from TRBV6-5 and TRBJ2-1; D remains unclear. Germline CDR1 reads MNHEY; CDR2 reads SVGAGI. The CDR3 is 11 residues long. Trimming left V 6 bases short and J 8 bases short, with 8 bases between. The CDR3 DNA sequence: TGTGCCAGCAGGTATAACTATGAGCAGTTCTTC. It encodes CASRYNYEQFF.